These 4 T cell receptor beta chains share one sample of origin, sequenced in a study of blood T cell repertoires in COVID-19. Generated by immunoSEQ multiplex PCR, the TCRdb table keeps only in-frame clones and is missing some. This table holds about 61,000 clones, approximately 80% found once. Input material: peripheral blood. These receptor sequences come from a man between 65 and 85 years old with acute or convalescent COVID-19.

CDR3 nucleotide sequence: TGTGCCAGCAGCGTAGATCAGTCCCATGGCTACACCTTC. Translated, it gives CASSVDQSHGYTF. The V and J genes are TRBV9 and TRBJ1-2; D is unresolved. Trimming took 0 bases from V and 6 from J, leaving 9 bases between them. Germline V gene lookup returns CDR1 SGDLS and CDR2 YYNGEE. This CDR3 is 13 amino acids long.

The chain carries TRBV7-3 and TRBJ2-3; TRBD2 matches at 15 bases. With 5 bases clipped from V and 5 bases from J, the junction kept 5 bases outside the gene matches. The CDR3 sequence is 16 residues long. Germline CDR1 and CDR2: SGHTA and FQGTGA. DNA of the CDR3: TGTGCCAGCAGCCGGACTAGCGGGGGGGCGATAGATACGCAGTATTTT. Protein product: CASSRTSGGAIDTQYF.

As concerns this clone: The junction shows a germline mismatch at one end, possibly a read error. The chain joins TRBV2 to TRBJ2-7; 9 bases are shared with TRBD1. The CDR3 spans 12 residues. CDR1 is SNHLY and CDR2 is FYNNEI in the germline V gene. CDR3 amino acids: CASKQYAGTGNF. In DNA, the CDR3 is TGTGCCAGCAAGCAATATGCGGGGACAGGGAACTTC.

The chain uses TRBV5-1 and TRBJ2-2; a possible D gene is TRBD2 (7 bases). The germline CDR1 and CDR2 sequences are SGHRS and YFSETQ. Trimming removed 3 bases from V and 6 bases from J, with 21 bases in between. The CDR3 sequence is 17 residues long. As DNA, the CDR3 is TGCGCCAGCAGCTCCTTTGGGGGGGACACTAGCTCCGGGGAGCTGTTTTTT. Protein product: CASSSFGGDTSSGELFF.